This T cell receptor beta chain was sequenced during a study of T-cell memory formation after mild COVID-19. CDR1 SGHVS and CDR2 FNYEAQ come from the germline V gene. The CDR3 contains 16 residues. Trimming stripped 2 bases from V and 4 bases from J, with 17 bases between. TCRdb passed the 5' RACE reads through MiXCR, listing each CDR3 protein once. The sample lists approximately 210,000 distinct CDR3 sequences; approximately 30% were seen once. This clonotype was counted a few times. The V call is TRBV7-6, the J call TRBJ1-1; possible D gene TRBD1, 5 bases. This sequence originates from an adult woman who had mild COVID-19 (a few samples of this study predate the infection). Cell type and time point are not known. The sample comprised PBMCs or a T cell subset sorted from them (not recorded which). CDR3 region: CASSLNRMLGGTEAFF. For the CDR3, the DNA is TGTGCCAGCAGCTTAAATAGAATGTTGGGGGGCACTGAAGCTTTCTTT. Full variable domain (rest looked up from reference TRBV7-6 and TRBJ1-1): GAGVSQSPRYKVTKRGQDVALRCDPISGHVSLYWYRQALGQGPEFLTYFNYEAQQDKSGLPNDRFSAERPEGSISTLTIQRTEQRDSAMYRCASSLNRMLGGTEAFFGQGTRLTVV.